The subject of this entry is one TCR beta chain. Antigen specificity is unknown. Using CD45RO/CCR7/CD25/CD127/CD95/CD27, CD4+ naive, central memory, regulatory and stem cell-like memory cells were sorted. The data were obtained in a study of beta chain features in type 1 diabetes. Study outcomes and limitations: Researchers report that Type 1 diabetes patients had moderately but significantly shorter TCRB CDR3s across all four CD4+ subsets. The question left open here concerned HLA type influencing TCRB rearrangement. For patients, the naive, central memory and Treg TCRB repertoires appeared more alike than for healthy donors.

Every isolated RNA sample was fully reverse transcribed, so sequencing captured expressed TCRB transcripts. The data were produced by immunoSEQ multiplex PCR, yet TCRdb's version contains in-frame clones alone and is incomplete. The table has around 350,000 clones, around 12% seen once. Germline V gene lookup returns CDR1 SGHTA and CDR2 FQGNSA. The V end was cut by 7 bases, the J end by 7 bases, with 14 bases between. The CDR3 is 13 amino acids. The rearrangement uses TRBV7-2 and TRBJ2-1; the D gene is possibly TRBD2 (6 bases). This TCR was sampled from a man aged 18 to 35 in good health. The specimen was naive CD4+ T cells from blood. CDR3 nucleotides: TGTGCCAGCAACCCCGGGGGTGGAAATGAGCAGTTCTTC. Residues: CASNPGGGNEQFF.